This is a list of T cell receptor beta chains from one sample in a study of T-cell reconstitution after alpha-beta-depleted transplantation in children. One entry per CDR3 protein, called by TCRdb with MiXCR from the PCR reads. The table includes around 410,000 distinct CDR3 sequences, approximately 11% detected once. Here the sequenced sample was PBMCs from the stem cell graft donor, taken from the stem cell graft. These receptors were obtained from a human donor who donated a stem cell graft to a child with acute myeloid leukemia. Both conserved end residues are trimmed from each CDR3. D genes are given only for firm matches.

D gene: .; V gene: TRBV5-5; J gene: TRBJ1-2; CDR3 protein: ASSLVDKSYGYT
D gene: .; V gene: TRBV20-1; J gene: TRBJ2-7; CDR3 protein: CARGPTRGKSEGYEQY
D gene: .; V gene: TRBV5-1; J gene: TRBJ2-2; CDR3 protein: ASSQGTEGRSNTGELF
D gene: .; V gene: TRBV7-9; J gene: TRBJ2-1; CDR3 protein: ASSSPSIGASDEQF
D gene: .; V gene: TRBV10-3; J gene: TRBJ1-2; CDR3 protein: AISSNGDYGYT
D gene: TRBD2; V gene: TRBV18; J gene: TRBJ2-2; CDR3 protein: ASSPPSGSTGELF
D gene: TRBD1; V gene: TRBV30; J gene: TRBJ1-6; CDR3 protein: AGGQGYNSPLH
D gene: TRBD1; V gene: TRBV5-1; J gene: TRBJ1-1; CDR3 protein: ASSSTGQGPQTEAF
D gene: .; V gene: TRBV3-1; J gene: TRBJ1-1; CDR3 protein: ATSPLGGGNTEAF
D gene: .; V gene: TRBV29-1; J gene: TRBJ2-5; CDR3 protein: SVEATRTRETQY
D gene: .; V gene: TRBV7-2; J gene: TRBJ2-5; CDR3 protein: ASSQSAFQETQY
D gene: .; V gene: TRBV7-9; J gene: TRBJ2-7; CDR3 protein: SSSLARVGEQY
D gene: TRBD2; V gene: TRBV7-3; J gene: TRBJ2-3; CDR3 protein: ASSLAGGAADTQY
D gene: TRBD2; V gene: TRBV10-3; J gene: TRBJ2-5; CDR3 protein: AISPHGLAGAGEETQY
D gene: TRBD2; V gene: TRBV7-9; J gene: TRBJ2-5; CDR3 protein: ASSLQRTSGRVETQY
D gene: TRBD2; V gene: TRBV7-6; J gene: TRBJ2-3; CDR3 protein: ASSLGLAGTTDTQY
D gene: .; V gene: TRBV7-2; J gene: TRBJ2-7; CDR3 protein: ASSSSRVGYEQY
D gene: TRBD2; V gene: TRBV11-1; J gene: TRBJ2-3; CDR3 protein: ASSSIRPSGRSAGTQY
D gene: .; V gene: TRBV4-1; J gene: TRBJ2-1; CDR3 protein: ASSPQPGDNEQF